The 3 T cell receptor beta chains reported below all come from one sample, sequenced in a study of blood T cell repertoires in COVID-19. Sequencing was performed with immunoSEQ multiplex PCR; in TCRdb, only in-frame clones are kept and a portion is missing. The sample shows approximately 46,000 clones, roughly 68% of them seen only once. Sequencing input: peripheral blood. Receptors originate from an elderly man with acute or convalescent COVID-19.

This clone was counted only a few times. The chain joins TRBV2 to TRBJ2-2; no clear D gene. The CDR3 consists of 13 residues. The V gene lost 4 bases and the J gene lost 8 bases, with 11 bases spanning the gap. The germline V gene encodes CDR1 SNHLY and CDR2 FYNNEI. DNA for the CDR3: TGTGCCAGCAGTGTACTACCTGGGGGGGAGCTGTTTTTT. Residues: CASSVLPGGELFF.

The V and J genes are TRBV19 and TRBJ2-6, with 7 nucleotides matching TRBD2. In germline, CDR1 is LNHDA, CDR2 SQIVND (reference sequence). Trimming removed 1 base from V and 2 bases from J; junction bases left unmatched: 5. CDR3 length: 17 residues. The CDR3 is CASSIVVGGPGANVLTF. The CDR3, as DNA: TGTGCCAGTAGTATAGTGGTGGGAGGGCCTGGGGCCAACGTCCTGACTTTC.

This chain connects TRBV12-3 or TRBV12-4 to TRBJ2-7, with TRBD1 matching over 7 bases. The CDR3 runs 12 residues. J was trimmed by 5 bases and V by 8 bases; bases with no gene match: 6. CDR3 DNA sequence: TGTGCCAGCGGAAGGGGGCGCAACGAGCAGTACTTC. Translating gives CASGRGRNEQYF.